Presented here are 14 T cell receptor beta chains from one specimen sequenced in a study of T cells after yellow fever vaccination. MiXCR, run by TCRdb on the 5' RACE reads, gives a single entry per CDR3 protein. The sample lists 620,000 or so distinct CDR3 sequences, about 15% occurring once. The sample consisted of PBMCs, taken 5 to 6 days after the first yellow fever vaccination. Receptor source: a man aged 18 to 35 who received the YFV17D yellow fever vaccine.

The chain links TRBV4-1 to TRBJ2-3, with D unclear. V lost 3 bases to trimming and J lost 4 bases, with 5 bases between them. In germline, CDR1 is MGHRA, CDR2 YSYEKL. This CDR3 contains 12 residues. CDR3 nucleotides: TGCGCCAGCAGCCAGGGTTCAGATACGCAGTATTTT. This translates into CASSQGSDTQYF.

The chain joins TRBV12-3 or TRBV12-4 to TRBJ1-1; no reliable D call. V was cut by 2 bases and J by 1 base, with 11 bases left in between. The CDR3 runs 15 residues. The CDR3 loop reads CASSLRRSGNTEAFF. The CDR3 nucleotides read TGTGCCAGCAGTTTACGTCGGTCTGGGAACACTGAAGCTTTCTTT.

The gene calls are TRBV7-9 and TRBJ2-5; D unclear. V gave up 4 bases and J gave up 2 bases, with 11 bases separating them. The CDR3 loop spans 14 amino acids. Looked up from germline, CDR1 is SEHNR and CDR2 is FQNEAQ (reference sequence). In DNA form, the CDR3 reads TGTGCCAGCAGCTCGGTCGACGGTCAAGAGACCCAGTACTTC. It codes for CASSSVDGQETQYF.

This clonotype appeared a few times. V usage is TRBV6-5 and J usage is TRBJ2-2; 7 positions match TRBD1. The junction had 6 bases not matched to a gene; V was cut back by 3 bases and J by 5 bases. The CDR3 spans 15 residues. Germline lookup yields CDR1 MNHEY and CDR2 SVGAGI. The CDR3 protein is CASSYGTETTGELFF. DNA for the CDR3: TGTGCCAGCAGTTATGGGACAGAGACTACCGGGGAGCTGTTTTTT.

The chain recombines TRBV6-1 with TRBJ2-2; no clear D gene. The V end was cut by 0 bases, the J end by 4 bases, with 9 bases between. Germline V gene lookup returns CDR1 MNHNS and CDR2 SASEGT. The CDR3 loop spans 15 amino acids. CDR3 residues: CASSEAQPSTGELFF. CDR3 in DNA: TGTGCCAGCAGTGAAGCGCAACCGAGCACCGGGGAGCTGTTTTTT.

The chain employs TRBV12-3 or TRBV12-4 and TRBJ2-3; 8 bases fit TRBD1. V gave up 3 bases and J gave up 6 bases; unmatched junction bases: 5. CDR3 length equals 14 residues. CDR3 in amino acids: CASSFGRGPDTQYF. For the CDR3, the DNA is TGTGCCAGCAGTTTTGGCAGGGGGCCTGATACGCAGTATTTT.

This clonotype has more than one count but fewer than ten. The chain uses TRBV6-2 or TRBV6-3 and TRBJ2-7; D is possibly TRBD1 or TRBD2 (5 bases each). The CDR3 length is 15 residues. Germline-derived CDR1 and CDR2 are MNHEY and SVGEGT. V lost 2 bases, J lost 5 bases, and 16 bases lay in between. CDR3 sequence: CASSYRDPTRHEQYF. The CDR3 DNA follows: TGTGCCAGCAGTTACCGGGACCCAACTCGGCACGAGCAGTACTTC.

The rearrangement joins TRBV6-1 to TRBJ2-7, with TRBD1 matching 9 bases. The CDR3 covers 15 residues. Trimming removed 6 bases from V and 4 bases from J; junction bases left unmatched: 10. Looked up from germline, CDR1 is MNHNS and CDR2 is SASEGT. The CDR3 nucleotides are TGTGCCAGCAGCAGGGACAGGGATCCCTTATACGAGCAGTACGTC. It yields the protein CASSRDRDPLYEQYV.

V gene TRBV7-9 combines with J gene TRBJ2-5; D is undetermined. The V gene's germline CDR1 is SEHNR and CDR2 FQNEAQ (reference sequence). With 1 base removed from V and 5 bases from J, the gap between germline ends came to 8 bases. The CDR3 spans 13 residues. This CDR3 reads CASSLDVEETQYF. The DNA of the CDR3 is TGTGCCAGCAGCTTAGACGTGGAGGAGACCCAGTACTTC.

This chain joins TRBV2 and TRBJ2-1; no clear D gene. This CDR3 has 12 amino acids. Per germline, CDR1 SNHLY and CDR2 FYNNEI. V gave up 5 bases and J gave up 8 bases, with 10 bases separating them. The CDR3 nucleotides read TGTGCCAGCAGTTTCCCTTTCGATGAGCAGTTCTTC. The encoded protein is CASSFPFDEQFF. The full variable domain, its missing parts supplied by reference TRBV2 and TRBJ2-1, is EPEVTQTPSHQVTQMGQEVILRCVPISNHLYFYWYRQILGQKVEFLVSFYNNEISEKSEIFDDQFSVERPDGSNFTLKIRSTKLEDSAMYFCASSFPFDEQFFGPGTRLTVL.

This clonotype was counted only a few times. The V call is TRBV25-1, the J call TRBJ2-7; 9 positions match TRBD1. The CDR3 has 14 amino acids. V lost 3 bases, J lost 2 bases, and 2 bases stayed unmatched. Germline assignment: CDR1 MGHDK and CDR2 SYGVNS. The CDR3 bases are TGTGCCAGCAGTGACGGGACAGGGCCCTACGAGCAGTACTTC. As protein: CASSDGTGPYEQYF.

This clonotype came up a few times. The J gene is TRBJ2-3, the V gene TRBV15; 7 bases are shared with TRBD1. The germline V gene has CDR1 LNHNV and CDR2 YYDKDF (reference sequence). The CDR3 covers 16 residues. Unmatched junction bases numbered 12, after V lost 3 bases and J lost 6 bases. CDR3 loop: CATSRTPGTVSDTQYF. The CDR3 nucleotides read TGTGCCACCAGCAGGACCCCCGGGACAGTCTCCGATACGCAGTATTTT.

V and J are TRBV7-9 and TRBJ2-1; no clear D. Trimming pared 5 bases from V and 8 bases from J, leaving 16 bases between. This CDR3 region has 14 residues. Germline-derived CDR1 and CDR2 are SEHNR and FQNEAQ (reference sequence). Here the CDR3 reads CASSPSHLGYEQFF. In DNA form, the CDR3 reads TGTGCCAGCAGCCCGAGTCACCTTGGATATGAGCAGTTCTTC.

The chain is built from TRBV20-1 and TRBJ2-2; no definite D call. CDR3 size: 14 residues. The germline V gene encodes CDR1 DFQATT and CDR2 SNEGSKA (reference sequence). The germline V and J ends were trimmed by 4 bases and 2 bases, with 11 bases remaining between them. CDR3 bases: TGCAGTGCTACCGTAGAGACTAACACCGGGGAGCTGTTTTTT. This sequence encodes CSATVETNTGELFF.